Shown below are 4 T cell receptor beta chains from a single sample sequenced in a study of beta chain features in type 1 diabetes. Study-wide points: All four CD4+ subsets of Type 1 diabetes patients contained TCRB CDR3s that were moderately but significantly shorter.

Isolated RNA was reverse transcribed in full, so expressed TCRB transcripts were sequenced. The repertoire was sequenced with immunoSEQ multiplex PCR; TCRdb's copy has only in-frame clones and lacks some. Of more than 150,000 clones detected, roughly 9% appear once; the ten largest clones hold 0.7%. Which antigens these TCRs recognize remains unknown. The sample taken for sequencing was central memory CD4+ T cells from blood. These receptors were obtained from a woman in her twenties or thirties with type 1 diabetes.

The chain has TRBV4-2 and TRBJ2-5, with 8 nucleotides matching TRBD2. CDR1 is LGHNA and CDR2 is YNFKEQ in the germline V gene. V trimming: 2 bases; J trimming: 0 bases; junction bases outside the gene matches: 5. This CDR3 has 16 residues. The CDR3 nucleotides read TGTGCCAGCAGCCAACCGGCTAGCGGGCACCAAGAGACCCAGTACTTC. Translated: CASSQPASGHQETQYF.

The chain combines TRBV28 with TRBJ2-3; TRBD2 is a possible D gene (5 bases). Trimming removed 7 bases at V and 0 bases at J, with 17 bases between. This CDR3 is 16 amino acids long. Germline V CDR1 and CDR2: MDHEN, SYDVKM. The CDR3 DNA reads TGTGCCAGCAAAAAGGATCAGGCGGGTAGCACAGATACGCAGTATTTT. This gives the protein CASKKDQAGSTDTQYF. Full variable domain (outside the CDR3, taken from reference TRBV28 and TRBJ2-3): DVKVTQSSRYLVKRTGEKVFLECVQDMDHENMFWYRQDPGLGLRLIYFSYDVKMKEKGDIPEGYSVSREKKERFSLILESASTNQTSMYLCASKKDQAGSTDTQYFGPGTRLTVL.

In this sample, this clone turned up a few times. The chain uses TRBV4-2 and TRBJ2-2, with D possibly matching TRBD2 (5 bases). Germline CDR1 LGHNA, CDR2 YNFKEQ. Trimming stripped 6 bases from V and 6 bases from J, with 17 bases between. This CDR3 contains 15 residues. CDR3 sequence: CASSHGEGLAGELFF. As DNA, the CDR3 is TGTGCCAGCAGTCACGGAGAGGGTCTCGCCGGGGAGCTGTTTTTT.

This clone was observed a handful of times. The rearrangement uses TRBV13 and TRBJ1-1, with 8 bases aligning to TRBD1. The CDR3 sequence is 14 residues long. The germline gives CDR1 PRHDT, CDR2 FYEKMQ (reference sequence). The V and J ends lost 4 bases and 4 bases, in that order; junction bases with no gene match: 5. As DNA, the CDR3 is TGTGCCAGCAGCTACGACAGGGGCAGCACTGAAGCTTTCTTT. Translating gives CASSYDRGSTEAFF.